This T cell receptor (beta chain) emerged from a study of blood T cell repertoires in COVID-19. The germline CDR1 and CDR2 sequences are SGHNT and YYREEE (reference sequence). This CDR3 has 16 amino acids. The trim removed 3 bases at V and 6 bases at J, leaving 9 bases unmatched. Produced via immunoSEQ multiplex PCR; TCRdb's table is partial and in-frame only. The data hold approximately 250,000 clones, with about 83% observed a single time. The sequencing sample was made of peripheral blood. The TCR was taken from a human donor in a cohort sampled during active COVID-19. The V gene is TRBV5-4, the J gene TRBJ1-6; TRBD1 aligns across 7 bases. CDR3 region: CASSYYTGTVNSPLHF. In DNA, the CDR3 is TGTGCCAGCAGCTATTATACCGGGACAGTTAATTCACCCCTCCACTTT.